This T cell receptor beta chain was captured by sequencing in a study of CD8 T cells in Susac syndrome. With random hexamers, reverse transcription was performed on about 0.45 to 1 ug of RNA. The immunoSEQ assay covered 54 Vbeta and 13 Jbeta segments for CDR3. TCRdb re-analysed the immunoSEQ multiplex PCR reads in MiXCR, keeping a single row per CDR3 protein. The data hold 200,000 to 250,000 distinct CDR3 sequences, with over 85% observed a single time. The CDR3 loop spans 12 amino acids. Trimming stripped 5 bases from V and 0 bases from J, with 8 bases between. Germline lookup yields CDR1 SQVTM and CDR2 ANQGSEA. Sequencing of TCR beta was undertaken in CD8+ and CD4+ T cells derived from blood. Stable or active relapsing-remitting multiple sclerosis, untreated and meeting revised McDonald criteria, defined the controls. TEMRA cells were FACS-enriched, and CD8+ and CD4+ T cells were isolated negatively.

The clonotype was recovered from a human donor with multiple sclerosis. Sequencing input: CD4+ T cells from PBMCs. The chain uses TRBV29-1 and TRBJ2-7; no clear D. CDR3 in DNA: TGCAGCGTTTTGGGAAGCTCCTACGAGCAGTACTTC. It is translated as CSVLGSSYEQYF.